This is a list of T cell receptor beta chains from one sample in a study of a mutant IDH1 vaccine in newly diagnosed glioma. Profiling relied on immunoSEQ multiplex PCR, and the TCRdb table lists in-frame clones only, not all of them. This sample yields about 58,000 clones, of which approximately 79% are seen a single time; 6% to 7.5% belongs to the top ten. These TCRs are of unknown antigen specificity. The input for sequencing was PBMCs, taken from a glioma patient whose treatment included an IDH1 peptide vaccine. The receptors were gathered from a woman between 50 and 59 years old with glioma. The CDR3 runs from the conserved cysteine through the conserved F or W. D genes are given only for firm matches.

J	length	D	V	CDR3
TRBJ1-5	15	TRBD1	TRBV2	CASLGTGKSNQPQHF
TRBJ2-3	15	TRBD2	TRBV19	CASSPTTSGVYTQYF
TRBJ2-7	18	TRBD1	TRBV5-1	CASSLALRGQGASYEQYF
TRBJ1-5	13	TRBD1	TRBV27	CASSQGAHQPQHF
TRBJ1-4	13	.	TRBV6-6	CASSRRAEEKLFF
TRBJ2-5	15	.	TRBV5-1	CASSLGGTGQETQYF
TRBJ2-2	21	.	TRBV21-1	CASSKTERGGRIPGHTGELFF
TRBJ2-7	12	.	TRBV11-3	CASSLGPREQYF
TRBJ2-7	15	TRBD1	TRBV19	CASSLGGTGAYEQYF
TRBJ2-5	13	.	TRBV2	CASSGPGGETQYF
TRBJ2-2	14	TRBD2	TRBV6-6	CASGMAGATGELFF
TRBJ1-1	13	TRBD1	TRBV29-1	CSVSDRGSTEAFF
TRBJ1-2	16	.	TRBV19	CASSTGNIRLTSGYTF
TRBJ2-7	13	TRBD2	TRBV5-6	CASSRLAVYEQYF
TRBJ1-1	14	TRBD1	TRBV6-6	CASRRTGGGTEAFF
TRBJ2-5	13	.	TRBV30	CAWSRRGGETQYF
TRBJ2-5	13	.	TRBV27	CASSLPGLETQYF
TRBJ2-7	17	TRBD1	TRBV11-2	CASSIWGDRGWSYEQYF
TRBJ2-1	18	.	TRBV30	CAWSVRWGDNSLYNEQFF
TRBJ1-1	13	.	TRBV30	CAWSVRGAAEAFF
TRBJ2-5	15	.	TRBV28	CASSLSRTEQETQYF
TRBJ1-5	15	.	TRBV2	CASRGIGIANQPQHF
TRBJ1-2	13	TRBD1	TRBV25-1	CASSAGQNYGYTF
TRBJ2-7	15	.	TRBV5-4	CASSLEFGTPYEQYF
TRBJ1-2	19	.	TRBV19	CASSISAQEGRNLNYGYTF
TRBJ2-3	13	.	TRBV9	CASSEGPGDTQYF
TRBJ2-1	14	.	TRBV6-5	CASSYATPYNEQFF
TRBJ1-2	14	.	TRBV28	CASIPMGVNYGYTF
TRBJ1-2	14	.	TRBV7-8	CASSFRGSDYGYTF
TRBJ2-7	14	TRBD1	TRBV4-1	CASSQGQGAYEQYF
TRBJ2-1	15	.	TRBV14	CASSRPGAGMGEQFF
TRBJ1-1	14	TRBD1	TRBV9	CASSLRTGGTEAFF
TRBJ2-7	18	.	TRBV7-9	CASSPGAELDVDPYEQYF
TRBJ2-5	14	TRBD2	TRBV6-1	CASSAGGAQETQYF
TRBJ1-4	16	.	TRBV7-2	CASSLGSTGANEKLFF
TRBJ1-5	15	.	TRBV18	CASSPELPGVQPQHF
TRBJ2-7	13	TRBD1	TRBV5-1	CASRGQGIYEQYF
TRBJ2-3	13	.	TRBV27	CATGQFSTDTQYF
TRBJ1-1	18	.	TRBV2	CASSEALGRGQINTEAFF
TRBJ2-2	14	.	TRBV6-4	CASSDSSGTGELFF
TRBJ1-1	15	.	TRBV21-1	CASSRGGGMNTEAFF
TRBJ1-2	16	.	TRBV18	CASSPQSTGSNYGYTF
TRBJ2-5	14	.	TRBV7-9	CASSLAQGRETQYF
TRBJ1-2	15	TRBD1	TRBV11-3	CASSSRGQGWDDYTF
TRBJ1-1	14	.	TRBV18	CASSPLLVGTEAFF
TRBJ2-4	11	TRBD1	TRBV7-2	CASSTGVIKYF
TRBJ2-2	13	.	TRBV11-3	CASSLANTGELFF
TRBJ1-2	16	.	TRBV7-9	CASEAVTRAGNYGYTF
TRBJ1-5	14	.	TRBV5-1	CASSPDSSNQPQHF
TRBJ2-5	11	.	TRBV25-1	CASSGQETQYF
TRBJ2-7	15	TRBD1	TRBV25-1	CASSARTGGLNEQYF
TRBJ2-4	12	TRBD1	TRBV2	CASSMTGTSQYF
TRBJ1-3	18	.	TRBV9	CASSVNPPGEASGNTIYF
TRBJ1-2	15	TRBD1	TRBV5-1	CASSLGDRGVGGYTF
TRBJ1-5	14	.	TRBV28	CASSLGGRNQPQHF
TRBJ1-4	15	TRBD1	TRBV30	CALSRETGINEKLFF
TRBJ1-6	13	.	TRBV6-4	CAKERVGNSPLHF
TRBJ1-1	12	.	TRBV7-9	CASRIMNTEAFF
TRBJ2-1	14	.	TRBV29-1	CSDLSGSRYNEQFF